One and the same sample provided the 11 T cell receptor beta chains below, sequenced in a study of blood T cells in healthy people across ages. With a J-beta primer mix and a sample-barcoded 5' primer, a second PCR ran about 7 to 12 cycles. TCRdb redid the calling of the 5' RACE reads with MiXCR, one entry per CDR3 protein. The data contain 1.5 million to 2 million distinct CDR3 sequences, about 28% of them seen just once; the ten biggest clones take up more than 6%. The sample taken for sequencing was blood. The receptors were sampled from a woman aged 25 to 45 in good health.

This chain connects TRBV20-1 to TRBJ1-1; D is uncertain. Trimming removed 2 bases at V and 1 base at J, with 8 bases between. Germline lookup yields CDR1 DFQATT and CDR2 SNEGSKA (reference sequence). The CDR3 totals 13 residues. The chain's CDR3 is CSARLFRNTEAFF. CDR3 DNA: TGCAGTGCTAGATTGTTTAGGAACACTGAAGCTTTCTTT.

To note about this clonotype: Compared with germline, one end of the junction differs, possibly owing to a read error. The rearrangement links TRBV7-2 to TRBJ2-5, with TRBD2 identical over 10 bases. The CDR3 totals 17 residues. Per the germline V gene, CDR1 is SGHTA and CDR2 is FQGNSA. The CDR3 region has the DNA TGTGCCAGCCGCTTGGGAGCGGGGGGGGCACTACAAGAGACCCAGTACTTC. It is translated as CASRLGAGGALQETQYF.

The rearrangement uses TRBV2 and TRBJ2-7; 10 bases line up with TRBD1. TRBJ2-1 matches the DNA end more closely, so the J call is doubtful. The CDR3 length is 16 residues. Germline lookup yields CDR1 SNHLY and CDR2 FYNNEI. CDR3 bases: TGTGCCAGCAGTTCTCCGGGACAGGGGCCTTCCTACGAGCAGTTCTTC. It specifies CASSSPGQGPSYEQFF.

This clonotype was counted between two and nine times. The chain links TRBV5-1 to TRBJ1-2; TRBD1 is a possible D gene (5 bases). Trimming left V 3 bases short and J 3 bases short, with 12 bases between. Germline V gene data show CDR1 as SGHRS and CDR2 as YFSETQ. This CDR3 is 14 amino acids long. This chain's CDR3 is CASSSDGGYYGYTF. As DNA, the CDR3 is TGCGCCAGCAGCTCGGATGGGGGTTACTATGGCTACACCTTC. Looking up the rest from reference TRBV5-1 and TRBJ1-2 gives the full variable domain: KAGVTQTPRYLIKTRGQQVTLSCSPISGHRSVSWYQQTPGQGLQFLFEYFSETQRNKGNFPGRFSGRQFSNSRSEMNVSTLELGDSALYLCASSSDGGYYGYTFGSGTRLTVV.

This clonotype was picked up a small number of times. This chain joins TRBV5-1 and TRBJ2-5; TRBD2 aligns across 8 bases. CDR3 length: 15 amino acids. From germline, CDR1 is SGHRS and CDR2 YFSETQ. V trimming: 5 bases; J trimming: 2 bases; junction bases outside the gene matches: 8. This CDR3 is CASRYGSGGQETQYF. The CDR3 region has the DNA TGCGCCAGCAGATACGGGAGCGGGGGTCAAGAGACCCAGTACTTC.

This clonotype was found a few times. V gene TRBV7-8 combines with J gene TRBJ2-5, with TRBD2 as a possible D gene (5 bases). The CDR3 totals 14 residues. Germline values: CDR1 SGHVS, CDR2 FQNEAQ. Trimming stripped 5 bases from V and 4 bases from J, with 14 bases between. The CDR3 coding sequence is TGTGCCAGCAGCCCCGGGCGGGTTTCAGAGACCCAGTACTTC. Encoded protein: CASSPGRVSETQYF.

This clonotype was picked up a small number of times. Written as DNA, the CDR3 is TGTGCCAGCAGCTTAGTAGCGCCGGGTGAGCAGTTCTTC. Translation gives CASSLVAPGEQFF. The gene calls are TRBV11-3 and TRBJ2-1; TRBD2 is a possible D gene (5 bases). The germline gives CDR1 SGHNT, CDR2 YENEEA. The V end was cut by 1 base, the J end by 9 bases, with 10 bases between. The CDR3 is 13 residues long.

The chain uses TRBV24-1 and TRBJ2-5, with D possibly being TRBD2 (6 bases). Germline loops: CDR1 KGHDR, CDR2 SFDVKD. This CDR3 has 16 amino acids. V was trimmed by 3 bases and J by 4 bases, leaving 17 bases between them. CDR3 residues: CATSDGPQVGGETQYF. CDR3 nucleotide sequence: TGTGCCACCAGTGATGGTCCTCAAGTCGGGGGAGAGACCCAGTACTTC.

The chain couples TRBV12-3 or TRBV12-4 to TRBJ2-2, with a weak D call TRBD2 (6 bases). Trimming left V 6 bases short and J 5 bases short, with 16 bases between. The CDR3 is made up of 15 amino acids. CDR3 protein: CASRFRAGQTGELFF. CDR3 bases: TGTGCCAGCAGATTTAGAGCGGGCCAGACCGGGGAGCTGTTTTTT.

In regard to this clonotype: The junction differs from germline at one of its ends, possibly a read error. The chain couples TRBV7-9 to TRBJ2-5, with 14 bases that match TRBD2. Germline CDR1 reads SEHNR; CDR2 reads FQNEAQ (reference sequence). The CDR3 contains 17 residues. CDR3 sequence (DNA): TGTGCCAGCAGCTACGGGACTAGCGGGAGTAGTCAAGAGACCCGGTACTTC. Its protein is CASSYGTSGSSQETRYF.

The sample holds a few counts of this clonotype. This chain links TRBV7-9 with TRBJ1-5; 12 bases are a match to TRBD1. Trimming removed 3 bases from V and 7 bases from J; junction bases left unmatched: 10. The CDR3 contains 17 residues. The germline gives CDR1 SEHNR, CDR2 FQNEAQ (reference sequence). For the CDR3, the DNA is TGTGCCAGCAGCTTCAATCCGGGACAGGGGGCAAACCAGCCCCAGCATTTT. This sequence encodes CASSFNPGQGANQPQHF.